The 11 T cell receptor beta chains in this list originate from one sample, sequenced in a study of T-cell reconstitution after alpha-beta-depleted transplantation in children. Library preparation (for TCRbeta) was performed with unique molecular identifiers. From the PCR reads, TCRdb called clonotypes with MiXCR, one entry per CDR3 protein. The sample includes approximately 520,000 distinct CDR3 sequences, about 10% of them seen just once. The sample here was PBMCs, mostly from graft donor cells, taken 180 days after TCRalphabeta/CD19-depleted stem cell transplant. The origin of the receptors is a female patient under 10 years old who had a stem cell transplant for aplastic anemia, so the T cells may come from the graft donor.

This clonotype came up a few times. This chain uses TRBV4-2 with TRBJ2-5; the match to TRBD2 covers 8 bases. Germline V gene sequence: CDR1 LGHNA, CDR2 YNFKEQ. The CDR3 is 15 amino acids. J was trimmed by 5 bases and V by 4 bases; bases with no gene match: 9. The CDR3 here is CASSRLGGVVETQYF. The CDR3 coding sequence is TGTGCCAGCAGCCGCCTCGGGGGGGTGGTGGAGACCCAGTACTTC.

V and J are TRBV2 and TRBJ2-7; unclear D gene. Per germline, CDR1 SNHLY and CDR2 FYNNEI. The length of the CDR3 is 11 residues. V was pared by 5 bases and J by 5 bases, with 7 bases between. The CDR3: CASSSSHEQYV. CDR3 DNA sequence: TGTGCCAGCAGTTCGTCCCACGAGCAGTACGTC.

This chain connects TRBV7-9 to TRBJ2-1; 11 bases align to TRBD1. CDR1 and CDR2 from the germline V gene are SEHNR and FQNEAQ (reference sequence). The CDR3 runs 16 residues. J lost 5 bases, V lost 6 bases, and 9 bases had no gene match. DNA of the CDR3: TGTGCCAGCAGAACCTCCCGGGACAGGGGGGACAATGAGCAGTTCTTC. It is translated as CASRTSRDRGDNEQFF.

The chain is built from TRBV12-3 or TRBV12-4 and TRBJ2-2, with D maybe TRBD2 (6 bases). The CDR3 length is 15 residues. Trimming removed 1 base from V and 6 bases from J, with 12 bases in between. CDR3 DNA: TGTGCCAGCAGTTTAGTACTAACGGGGGCCGGGGAGCTGTTTTTT. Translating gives CASSLVLTGAGELFF.

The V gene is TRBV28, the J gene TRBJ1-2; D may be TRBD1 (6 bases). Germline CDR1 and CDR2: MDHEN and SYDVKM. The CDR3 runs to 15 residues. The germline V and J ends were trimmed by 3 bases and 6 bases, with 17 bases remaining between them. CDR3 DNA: TGTGCCAGCAGTTTGCTTTCCAGGGGAGTAAATGGCTACACCTTC. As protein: CASSLLSRGVNGYTF.

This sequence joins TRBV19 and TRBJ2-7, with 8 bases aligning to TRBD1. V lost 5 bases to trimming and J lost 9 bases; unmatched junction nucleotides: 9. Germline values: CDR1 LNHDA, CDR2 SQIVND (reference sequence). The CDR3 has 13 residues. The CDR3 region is CASSSTRQGWQYF. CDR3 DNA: TGTGCCAGTAGTTCCACCAGACAGGGGTGGCAGTACTTC.

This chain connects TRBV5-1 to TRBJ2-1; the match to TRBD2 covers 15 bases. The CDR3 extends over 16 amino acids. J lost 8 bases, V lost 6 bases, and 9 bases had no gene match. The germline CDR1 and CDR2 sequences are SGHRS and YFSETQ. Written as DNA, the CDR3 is TGCGCCAGCACCGAGGGGACTAGCGGGAGGATGCATGAGCAGTTCTTC. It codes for CASTEGTSGRMHEQFF.

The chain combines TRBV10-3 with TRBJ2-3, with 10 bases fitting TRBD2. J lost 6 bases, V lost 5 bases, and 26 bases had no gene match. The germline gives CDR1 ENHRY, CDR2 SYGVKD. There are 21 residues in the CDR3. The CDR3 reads CAISIPGRSIESGRAGDTQYF. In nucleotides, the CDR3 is TGTGCCATCAGTATCCCAGGGCGGTCGATCGAAAGCGGGAGGGCCGGGGATACGCAGTATTTT.

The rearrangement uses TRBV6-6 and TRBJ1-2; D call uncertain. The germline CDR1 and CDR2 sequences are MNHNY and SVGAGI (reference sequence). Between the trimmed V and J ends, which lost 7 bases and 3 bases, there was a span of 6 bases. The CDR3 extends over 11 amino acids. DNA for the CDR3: TGTGCCAGCAAGGAGGACTATGGCTACACCTTC. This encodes CASKEDYGYTF.

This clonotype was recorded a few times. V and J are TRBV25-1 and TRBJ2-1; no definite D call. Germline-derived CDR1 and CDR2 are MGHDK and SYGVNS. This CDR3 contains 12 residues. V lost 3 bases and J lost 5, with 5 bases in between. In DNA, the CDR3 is TGTGCCAGCAGTGATTACGACAATGAGCAGTTCTTC. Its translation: CASSDYDNEQFF. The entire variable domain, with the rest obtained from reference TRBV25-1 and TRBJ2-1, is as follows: EADIYQTPRYLVIGTGKKITLECSQTMGHDKMYWYQQDPGMELHLIHYSYGVNSTEKGDLSSESTVSRIRTEHFPLTLESARPSHTSQYLCASSDYDNEQFFGPGTRLTVL.

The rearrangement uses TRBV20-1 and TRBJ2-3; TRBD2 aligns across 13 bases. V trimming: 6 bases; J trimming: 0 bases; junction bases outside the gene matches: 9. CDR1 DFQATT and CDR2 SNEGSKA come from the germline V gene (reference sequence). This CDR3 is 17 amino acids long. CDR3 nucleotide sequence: TGCAGTGCCTTACTAGCGGGAGGGTCCGGGAGCACAGATACGCAGTATTTT. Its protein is CSALLAGGSGSTDTQYF.